The rows below give T cell receptor beta chains drawn from one sample of a study of vaccination effects on CD4 cells after COVID-19. Assay: immunoSEQ multiplex PCR; the TCRdb copy retains only in-frame clones and omits some. The repertoire consists of around 67,000 clones, with around 81% occurring once and the leading ten covering 1% to 1.5%. No cognate antigen is known for these TCRs. The sample here was CD4+ T cells from PBMCs cultured with HCoV-229E spike peptides, taken after COVID-19 vaccination. Every receptor here comes from a human donor who received a COVID-19 vaccine. Both conserved end residues are part of each CDR3. The D gene is left open where the match is weak. Clone size is shown for a subset of rows, as once, few, many or a class of expanded clone.

V gene	D gene	clone size	J gene	CDR3 DNA	CDR3 protein
TRBV5-1	NA	NA	TRBJ1-2	TGCGCCAGCAGCATGGACAGTAACTATGGCTACACCTTC	CASSMDSNYGYTF
TRBV24-1	TRBD2	NA	TRBJ2-2	TGTGCCACCAGTGACCAGCCCGGGACTAGTGACGCCGGGGAGCTGTTTTTT	CATSDQPGTSDAGELFF
TRBV27	TRBD1	NA	TRBJ1-4	TGTGCCAGCAGTCCCAGACAGGGGAGCGGAGAAAAACTGTTTTTT	CASSPRQGSGEKLFF
TRBV24-1	TRBD1	NA	TRBJ2-3	TGTGCCACCAGTGATCGGACAGGGGGGTTAACAGATACGCAGTATTTT	CATSDRTGGLTDTQYF
TRBV6-5	NA	NA	TRBJ2-5	TGTGCCAGCAGTTCGCCGGGGGAGACCCAGTACTTC	CASSSPGETQYF
TRBV6-2/TRBV6-3	NA	NA	TRBJ2-1	TGTGCCAGCAGTCATACAGGGATTTTATTAAATGAGCAGTTCTTC	CASSHTGILLNEQFF
TRBV3-1/TRBV3-2	NA	NA	TRBJ2-3	TGTGCCAGCAGCCAAGTGTCGACTTCATCAGGTACGCAGTATTTT	CASSQVSTSSGTQYF
TRBV14	NA	NA	TRBJ1-3	TGTGCCAGCAGCCCAGTTACGGGCCTCTCTGGAAACACCATATATTTT	CASSPVTGLSGNTIYF
TRBV3-1/TRBV3-2	NA	NA	TRBJ2-5	TGTGCCAGCAGCCAGGGCTTCCGGGACCAGCAAGAGACCCAGTACTTC	CASSQGFRDQQETQYF
TRBV24-1	TRBD1	NA	TRBJ2-6	TGTGCCACCAGTGCAACGGGACAGGGGGAATCTGGGGCCAACGTCCTGACTTTC	CATSATGQGESGANVLTF
TRBV4-3	TRBD1	once	TRBJ1-2	TGCGCCAGCAGCCAAGACAGGGGGCTCTATGGCTACACCTTC	CASSQDRGLYGYTF
TRBV5-1	NA	NA	TRBJ1-1	TGCGCCAGCAGCCCATGGGGGGGTTCCGCGAACACTGAAGCTTTCTTT	CASSPWGGSANTEAFF
TRBV9	TRBD1	NA	TRBJ2-2	TGTGCCAGCGGGAGACAGGGGGGTTCCGGGGAGCTGTTTTTT	CASGRQGGSGELFF
TRBV4-1	NA	few	TRBJ1-6	TGCGCCAGCAGCCAAGATTTAGAGGGGAATTCACCCCTCCACTTT	CASSQDLEGNSPLHF
TRBV18	TRBD2	NA	TRBJ2-3	TGTGCCAGCTCACCAGGACTAGCGCCAAGCACAGATACGCAGTATTTT	CASSPGLAPSTDTQYF
TRBV29-1	NA	NA	TRBJ2-6	TGCAGCGTTGGGCTCTCTGGGGCCAACGTCCTGACTTTC	CSVGLSGANVLTF
TRBV27	TRBD2	few	TRBJ2-5	TGTGCCAGCAGTCCCGGGACTACTTCTGTGGAGACCCAGTACTTC	CASSPGTTSVETQYF
TRBV5-4	TRBD1	NA	TRBJ1-6	TGTGCCAGCAGCCGGGACAGGGCAAATTCACCCCTCCACTTT	CASSRDRANSPLHF
TRBV5-5	NA	NA	TRBJ1-6	TGTGCCAGCAGTGTCGGTACGGGGGTGTCACCCCTCCACTTT	CASSVGTGVSPLHF
TRBV4-2	NA	NA	TRBJ2-2	TGTGCCAGCAGCCAATCCTCCCTCACCGGGGAGCTGTTTTTT	CASSQSSLTGELFF
TRBV7-7	TRBD1	NA	TRBJ2-5	TGTGCCAGCAGCTTAGAACAGGGGGCTGTGGAGACCCAGTACTTC	CASSLEQGAVETQYF
TRBV5-4	TRBD1	NA	TRBJ1-1	TGTGCCAGCAGCTGGGACAGGGGGCGAAATGAAGCTTTCTTT	CASSWDRGRNEAFF
TRBV6-2/TRBV6-3	TRBD2	NA	TRBJ2-1	TGTGCCAGCAGTCTAGCGGTGAGCTCCTACAATGAGCAGTTCTTC	CASSLAVSSYNEQFF
TRBV2	TRBD2	NA	TRBJ2-1	TGTGCCAGCAGAAAATCTAGCGGGGGAAATGAGCAGTTCTTC	CASRKSSGGNEQFF
TRBV10-2	NA	NA	TRBJ2-3	TGCGCCAGCAGTGAGAACAGCCACGATACGCAGTATTTT	CASSENSHDTQYF
TRBV2	NA	NA	TRBJ2-1	TGTGCCAGCAGTGACGGGGGGCCTCTCTATGAGCAGTTCTTC	CASSDGGPLYEQFF
TRBV5-6	NA	NA	TRBJ1-6	TGTGCCAGCAGCTACGGGACGCATTATAATTCACCCCTCCACTTT	CASSYGTHYNSPLHF
TRBV27	TRBD1	NA	TRBJ2-2	TGTGCCAGCAGTTCCTGGACAGGGGAGAACACCGGGGAGCTGTTTTTT	CASSSWTGENTGELFF
TRBV18	NA	NA	TRBJ2-5	TGTGCCAGCTCGCTAACCCGAATTAGTCTGGAAACCGATTACCAAGAGACCCAGTACTTC	CASSLTRISLETDYQETQYF
TRBV5-1	NA	once	TRBJ2-1	TGCGCCAGCAGCTTGGAGTCAGACAATGAGCAGTTCTTC	CASSLESDNEQFF
TRBV2	NA	once	TRBJ1-2	TGTGCCAGCCTTATCGGCAGGGCTGGAGGCTACACCTTC	CASLIGRAGGYTF
TRBV7-3	NA	few	TRBJ2-2	TGTGCCAGCAGCTTAACGGCCGGCCTCACCGGGGAGCTGTTTTTT	CASSLTAGLTGELFF
TRBV2	TRBD1	NA	TRBJ2-5	TGTGCCAGCAGCCGGGCCGGGACAGCCCAAGAGACCCAGTACTTC	CASSRAGTAQETQYF
TRBV7-3	NA	NA	TRBJ2-3	TGTGCCAGCAGCTTAGGCGGGGTTCGCACAGATACGCAGTATTTT	CASSLGGVRTDTQYF
TRBV5-1	TRBD1	few	TRBJ2-3	TGCGCCAGCAGCCTCGGAGGATTCACAGGGGCTACAGATACGCAGTATTTT	CASSLGGFTGATDTQYF
TRBV4-1	NA	NA	TRBJ2-3	TGCGCCAGCAGCCAAGGGTCCCTACATACGCAGTATTTT	CASSQGSLHTQYF
TRBV2	NA	NA	TRBJ2-5	TGTGCCAGCAGTGAAATTCAAGGGTTGGGGGGCCAAGAGACCCAGTACTTC	CASSEIQGLGGQETQYF
TRBV6-1	NA	NA	TRBJ1-1	TGTGCCAGCAGTGAAGCAGTTGGACAACCTAACACTGAAGCTTTCTTT	CASSEAVGQPNTEAFF
TRBV6-4	NA	NA	TRBJ1-2	TGTGCCAGCAGTCCCTCGGCAGGATTCTATGGCTACACCTTC	CASSPSAGFYGYTF
TRBV5-1	TRBD1	once	TRBJ2-3	TGCGCCAGCTGTAGGACAGGGGGCGCGACAGATACGCAGTATTTT	CASCRTGGATDTQYF
TRBV10-3	NA	NA	TRBJ1-2	TGTGCCATCAGTGAGAGGGTAGGGGTCTATGGCTACACCTTC	CAISERVGVYGYTF
TRBV19	NA	few	TRBJ1-2	TGTGCCAGTAGTATAGTGGCGGCGGCGGGCTATGGCTACACCTTC	CASSIVAAAGYGYTF
TRBV7-2	TRBD1	NA	TRBJ1-1	TGTGCCAGCAGCGCAGACAGGGGGCGAGAAGCTTTCTTT	CASSADRGREAFF
TRBV2	TRBD1	NA	TRBJ2-1	TGTGCCAGCAAACAAGCGGGGACAGGGTACAATGAGCAGTTCTTC	CASKQAGTGYNEQFF
TRBV27	NA	NA	TRBJ1-1	TGTGCCAGCAGTTTAACGCAGGGCACTGAAGCTTTCTTT	CASSLTQGTEAFF
TRBV5-1	TRBD1	NA	TRBJ1-2	TGCGCCAGCAGCCCCCGGGACAGGGTGTTCGGTGGCTACACCTTC	CASSPRDRVFGGYTF
TRBV24-1	NA	NA	TRBJ1-5	TGTGCCACAGGTAGCAATCAGCCCCAGCATTTT	CATGSNQPQHF
TRBV19	TRBD1	NA	TRBJ1-5	TGTGCCAGTAGGGGACAGGGGTATCAGCCCCAGCATTTT	CASRGQGYQPQHF
TRBV24-1	NA	NA	TRBJ1-2	TGTGCCACCAGCTCCGGGCCCCATTCTAACTATGGCTACACCTTC	CATSSGPHSNYGYTF
TRBV11-2	TRBD1	few	TRBJ1-2	TGTGCCAGCAGCTCGCCCCGGGACAGGGCCGGGAGCTATGGCTACACCTTC	CASSSPRDRAGSYGYTF
TRBV24-1	TRBD1	NA	TRBJ2-3	TGTGCCACCAGTCCCGGTCGATTGGGGACAGGGACAGATACGCAGTATTTT	CATSPGRLGTGTDTQYF
TRBV5-4	NA	NA	TRBJ1-2	TGTGCCAGCAGCTTGGACAGGGCCTGGGGCTACACCTTC	CASSLDRAWGYTF
TRBV21-1	NA	NA	TRBJ2-4	TGTGCCAGCAGCAAAGGTCGCAGTCACAAAAACATTCAGTACTTC	CASSKGRSHKNIQYF
TRBV7-2	TRBD1	NA	TRBJ1-5	TGTGCCAGCAGCTTAGTGGGTACAGGGGGCATGGGGAGCAATCAGCCCCAGCATTTT	CASSLVGTGGMGSNQPQHF
TRBV12-3/TRBV12-4	NA	NA	TRBJ1-6	TGTGCCAGCAGTTTTTTTTATAATTCACCCCTCCACTTT	CASSFFYNSPLHF